The 22 T cell receptor beta chains given below trace back to one sample, sequenced in a study of T cell responses to AZD1222 COVID-19 vaccine. The table came from immunoSEQ multiplex PCR; TCRdb's copy has only in-frame clones and leaves some out. The sample consists of about 110,000 clones, approximately 89% of them appearing once. The source material was peripheral blood, sampled on day 0 of AZD1222 vaccination. These receptors all come from an adult in good health.

This chain connects TRBV4-3 to TRBJ2-7, with unresolved D. The V end was cut by 1 base, the J end by 4 bases, with 11 bases between. Per germline, CDR1 LGHNA and CDR2 YSLEER. The CDR3 loop spans 14 amino acids. The CDR3 here is CASSQVLNDYEQYF. Here the CDR3 DNA reads TGCGCCAGCAGCCAAGTACTTAATGATTACGAGCAGTACTTC.

The V call is TRBV4-1, the J call TRBJ1-1, with D hard to call. Germline CDR1 and CDR2: MGHRA and YSYEKL. Deletions cut 0 bases from V and 8 bases from J, with 19 bases between. CDR3 size: 16 residues. The CDR3, as DNA: TGCGCCAGCAGCCAAGAAAGGTTAAGCCTCCCCGGGGAAGCTTTCTTT. Residues: CASSQERLSLPGEAFF.

A single count supports this clone. The chain has TRBV11-3 and TRBJ1-1; D is possibly TRBD1 (5 bases). CDR1 SGHNT and CDR2 YENEEA come from the germline V gene. The CDR3 sequence is 16 residues long. V was shortened by 2 bases and J by 5 bases, with 18 bases between the two germline ends. CDR3 sequence: CASSLLGPGSGTEAFF. In DNA form, the CDR3 reads TGTGCCAGCAGCTTATTAGGGCCAGGGTCGGGAACTGAAGCTTTCTTT.

The CDR3 loop is CASSPSDSASAKNIQYF. Here the CDR3 DNA reads TGCGCCAGCAGCCCCTCTGACAGTGCTTCAGCCAAAAACATTCAGTACTTC. The gene calls are TRBV4-1 and TRBJ2-4, with a tentative D call TRBD1 (5 bases). The CDR3 totals 17 residues. Trimming took off 4 bases at V and 0 bases at J, with 16 bases between the two ends. The germline CDR1 and CDR2 sequences are MGHRA and YSYEKL.

The chain employs TRBV9 and TRBJ2-1, with D possibly being TRBD2 (6 bases). Germline V gene lookup returns CDR1 SGDLS and CDR2 YYNGEE. The CDR3 covers 13 residues. The V end was cut by 1 base, the J end by 8 bases, with 10 bases between. The CDR3 DNA is TGTGCCAGCAGCGTAAGGGGACTGGATGAGCAGTTCTTC. It codes for CASSVRGLDEQFF.

The V call is TRBV4-1, the J call TRBJ1-1; perhaps TRBD1 as D (6 bases). Trimming removed 0 bases from V and 8 bases from J, with 10 bases in between. The CDR3 extends over 13 amino acids. Germline-derived CDR1 and CDR2 are MGHRA and YSYEKL. CDR3 sequence: CASSQETGREAFF. In DNA form, the CDR3 reads TGCGCCAGCAGCCAAGAGACAGGCAGAGAAGCTTTCTTT.

The rearrangement uses TRBV7-9 and TRBJ1-1; D call uncertain. The CDR3 has 13 residues. Germline V gene lookup returns CDR1 SEHNR and CDR2 FQNEAQ (reference sequence). V was clipped by 5 bases and J by 5 bases, with 12 bases between them. This CDR3 is CASSPTPATEAFF. In nucleotides, the CDR3 is TGTGCCAGCAGCCCTACACCCGCGACTGAAGCTTTCTTT.

The chain combines TRBV28 with TRBJ1-2; D call uncertain. The CDR3 runs 15 residues. The germline V gene has CDR1 MDHEN and CDR2 SYDVKM. Deletions cut 7 bases from V and 5 bases from J, with 20 bases between. DNA of the CDR3: TGTGCCAGCAAAGTTGAAGGCAAGGGAAAATATGGCTACACCTTC. Protein sequence: CASKVEGKGKYGYTF.

This chain's CDR3 is CASTPQLWRGGTEAFF. The DNA of the CDR3 is TGTGCCAGCACCCCCCAGTTGTGGCGAGGGGGCACTGAAGCTTTCTTT. V usage is TRBV5-5 and J usage is TRBJ1-1; D perhaps matches TRBD1 (6 bases). V was cut by 6 bases and J by 4 bases, with 22 bases left in between. The CDR3 extends over 16 amino acids. Germline values: CDR1 SGHKS, CDR2 YYEKEE (reference sequence).

The chain carries TRBV18 and TRBJ1-3, with D possibly matching TRBD1 (6 bases). CDR3 length: 15 amino acids. In germline, CDR1 is KGHSH, CDR2 LQKENI. V was shortened by 3 bases and J by 5 bases, with 14 bases between the two germline ends. The CDR3 bases are TGTGCCAGCTCACCTGCGGCAGACAGGCGAAACACCATATATTTT. Its protein is CASSPAADRRNTIYF.

The V and J genes are TRBV3-1 (or the pseudogene TRBV3-2) and TRBJ1-4, with 12 nucleotides matching TRBD1. The CDR3 is made up of 18 amino acids. Trimming removed 1 base from V and 9 bases from J; junction bases left unmatched: 12. Germline lookup yields CDR1 LGHDT and CDR2 YNNKEL (reference sequence). The chain's CDR3 is CASSQGIGTGQGAKKLFF. CDR3 nucleotide sequence: TGTGCCAGCAGCCAAGGGATAGGAACGGGACAGGGGGCGAAAAAACTGTTTTTT.

This sequence joins TRBV19 and TRBJ2-6; no firm D call. Germline CDR1 LNHDA, CDR2 SQIVND (reference sequence). This CDR3 spans 15 amino acids. V lost 4 bases and J lost 4, with 11 bases in between. CDR3 protein: CASSTTWSGANVLTF. In DNA, the CDR3 is TGTGCCAGTAGTACGACCTGGTCCGGGGCCAACGTCCTGACTTTC.

This clone was detected once. This chain links TRBV2 with TRBJ1-2; D might be TRBD1 (6 bases). CDR3 length: 13 residues. CDR1 is SNHLY and CDR2 is FYNNEI in the germline V gene. With 8 bases removed from V and 4 bases from J, the gap between germline ends came to 14 bases. The CDR3 DNA sequence: TGTGCCAGCGCCGGACAGAGTTTCTATGGCTACACCTTC. Translated: CASAGQSFYGYTF. The entire variable domain, with the rest obtained from reference TRBV2 and TRBJ1-2, is as follows: EPEVTQTPSHQVTQMGQEVILRCVPISNHLYFYWYRQILGQKVEFLVSFYNNEISEKSEIFDDQFSVERPDGSNFTLKIRSTKLEDSAMYFCASAGQSFYGYTFGSGTRLTVV.

This clone was observed once. The V gene is TRBV11-2, the J gene TRBJ2-2; 7 bases line up with TRBD1. The ends lost 4 bases at V and 1 base at J; junction bases unmatched: 3. The CDR3 length is 15 residues. CDR1 is SGHAT and CDR2 is FQNNGV in the germline V gene. The CDR3 loop is CASSSGTVNTGELFF. CDR3 nucleotide sequence: TGTGCCAGCAGCTCGGGGACAGTGAACACCGGGGAGCTGTTTTTT.

This chain connects TRBV5-1 to TRBJ1-6; D perhaps matches TRBD1 (6 bases). Trimming took off 0 bases at V and 9 bases at J, with 19 bases between the two ends. The CDR3 spans 17 residues. Germline assignment: CDR1 SGHRS and CDR2 YFSETQ. The CDR3 reads CASSLDQGRPPSSPLHF. CDR3 in DNA: TGCGCCAGCAGCTTGGATCAGGGGAGACCGCCTAGTTCACCCCTCCACTTT.

This clone has a single count. The genes are TRBV7-6 and TRBJ2-1; TRBD2 agrees at 10 bases. The CDR3 sequence is 15 residues long. Trimming removed 5 bases from V and 8 bases from J; junction bases left unmatched: 9. Looked up from germline, CDR1 is SGHVS and CDR2 is FNYEAQ. CDR3 loop: CASSPLSSGGHEQFF. The CDR3 nucleotides are TGTGCCAGCAGCCCACTTTCTAGCGGGGGCCATGAGCAGTTCTTC.

This rearrangement joins TRBV6-5 to TRBJ1-4; D ambiguous. Germline V gives CDR1 MNHEY, CDR2 SVGAGI. Trimming removed 6 bases at V and 5 bases at J, with 10 bases between. CDR3 length equals 13 residues. CDR3: CASRPGLNEKLFF. The CDR3 DNA reads as TGTGCCAGCAGGCCGGGATTAAATGAAAAACTGTTTTTT.

This chain uses TRBV5-1 with TRBJ2-5; D perhaps matches TRBD1 (5 bases). This CDR3 contains 14 residues. Trimming took off 3 bases at V and 1 base at J, with 10 bases between the two ends. Germline CDR1 and CDR2: SGHRS and YFSETQ. The CDR3 loop is CASSYGRVQETQYF. As DNA, the CDR3 is TGCGCCAGCAGCTACGGCAGGGTCCAAGAGACCCAGTACTTC.

This rearrangement joins TRBV27 to TRBJ1-2, with 7 bases fitting TRBD1. Trimming removed 4 bases from V and 3 bases from J; junction bases left unmatched: 5. Germline CDR1 MNHEY, CDR2 SMNVEV (reference sequence). The CDR3 runs to 14 residues. Written as DNA, the CDR3 is TGTGCCAGCAGTTCGTTTACAGGGGACTATGGCTACACCTTC. This translates into CASSSFTGDYGYTF.

V and J are TRBV10-3 and TRBJ2-3, with D perhaps matching TRBD1 (6 bases). Trimming stripped 6 bases from V and 1 base from J, with 14 bases between. CDR1 and CDR2 (germline): ENHRY, SYGVKD. This CDR3 has 15 amino acids. The CDR3 here is CAIRGTGSGTDTQYF. The CDR3 DNA is TGTGCCATCAGGGGAACAGGGTCGGGCACAGATACGCAGTATTTT.

The V and J genes are TRBV5-1 and TRBJ2-3; weak D call: TRBD1 (6 bases). Trimming removed 0 bases from V and 6 bases from J, with 17 bases in between. There are 16 residues in the CDR3. Germline-derived CDR1 and CDR2 are SGHRS and YFSETQ. As DNA, the CDR3 is TGCGCCAGCAGCTTGGCCGCGGCAGGGGTTGTGGATACGCAGTATTTT. It encodes CASSLAAAGVVDTQYF.

The rearrangement links TRBV6-5 to TRBJ2-7; maybe TRBD1 (6 bases). The CDR3 has 15 residues. The ends were cut back, 6 bases at V and 0 bases at J, with 15 bases in the middle. The germline gives CDR1 MNHEY, CDR2 SVGAGI. This CDR3 is CASSRTAKSSYEQYF. The CDR3 region has the DNA TGTGCCAGCAGCAGGACAGCCAAAAGCTCCTACGAGCAGTACTTC.